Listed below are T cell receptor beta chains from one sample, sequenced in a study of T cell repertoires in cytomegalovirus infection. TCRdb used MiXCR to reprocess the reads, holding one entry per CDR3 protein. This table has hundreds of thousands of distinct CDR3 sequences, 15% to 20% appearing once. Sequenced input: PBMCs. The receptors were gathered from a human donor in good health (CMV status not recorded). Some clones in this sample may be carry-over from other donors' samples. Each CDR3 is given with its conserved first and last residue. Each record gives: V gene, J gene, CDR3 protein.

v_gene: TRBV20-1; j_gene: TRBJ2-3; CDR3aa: CSASIRVGGRDDTQYF
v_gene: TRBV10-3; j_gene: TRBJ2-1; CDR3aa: CAIKGYRESEQFF
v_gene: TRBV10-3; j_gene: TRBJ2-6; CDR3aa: CAISGQLSGANVLNF
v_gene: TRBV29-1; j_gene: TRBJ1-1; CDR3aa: CSATLTGNTEAFF
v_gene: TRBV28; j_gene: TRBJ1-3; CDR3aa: CASSLRVRSSGNTIYF
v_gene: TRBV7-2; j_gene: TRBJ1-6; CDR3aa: CASSWDRGNNSPLHF
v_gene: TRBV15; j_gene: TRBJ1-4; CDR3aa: CATSRERQGYEKLFF
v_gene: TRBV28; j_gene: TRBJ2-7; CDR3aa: CASTQDGSSYEQYF
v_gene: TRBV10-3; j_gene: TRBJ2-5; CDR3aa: CAISESWGNQETQYF
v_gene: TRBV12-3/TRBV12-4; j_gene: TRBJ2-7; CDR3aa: CASSLPGSGPYEQYF
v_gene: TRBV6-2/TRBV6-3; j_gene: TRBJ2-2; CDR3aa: CASSYRPGQGVSGELFF
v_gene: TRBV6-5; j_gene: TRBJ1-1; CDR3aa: CASSYFGGVGTEAFF
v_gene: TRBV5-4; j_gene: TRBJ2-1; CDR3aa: CASSLAGAGVGYNEQFF
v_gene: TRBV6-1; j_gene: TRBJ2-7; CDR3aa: CASRRGLAGLPYEQYF
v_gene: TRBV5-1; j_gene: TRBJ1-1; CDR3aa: CASSLQDGNTEAFF
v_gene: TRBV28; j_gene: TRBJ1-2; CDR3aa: CASSSGQGAFDGYTF